This T cell receptor (beta chain) was sequenced in a study of blood T cell repertoires in COVID-19. Study summary: Acute-phase and convalescent COVID-19 samples originated in the United States, Italy and Spain. Sources were T cells, B-cell-depleted T cells, or PBMCs; the material itself was cDNA or gDNA.

Per the original data handling: Counts of nucleated cells, estimated from reference gene primer amplification, were obtained. The protocol was immunoSEQ multiplex PCR, while the TCRdb copy is restricted to in-frame clones and leaves out a portion. The DNA gave D and trimming, while V, J and clone size come from that table. Of about 220,000 clones in the sample, about 90% are singletons; the top ten hold 1.9%. CDR1 is ENHRY, CDR2 SYGVKD, per germline. The length of the CDR3 is 17 residues. V lost 4 bases and J lost 4; bases outside the gene matches: 9. The genes are TRBV10-3 and TRBJ2-7; TRBD2 matches at 14 bases. This TCR was recovered from a man between 35 and 55 years old with active or convalescent COVID-19. Material for sequencing was peripheral blood. This CDR3 reads CAISGGGLAGELYEQYF. The CDR3 nucleotides are TGTGCCATCAGTGGGGGGGGACTAGCGGGAGAGTTGTACGAGCAGTACTTC.